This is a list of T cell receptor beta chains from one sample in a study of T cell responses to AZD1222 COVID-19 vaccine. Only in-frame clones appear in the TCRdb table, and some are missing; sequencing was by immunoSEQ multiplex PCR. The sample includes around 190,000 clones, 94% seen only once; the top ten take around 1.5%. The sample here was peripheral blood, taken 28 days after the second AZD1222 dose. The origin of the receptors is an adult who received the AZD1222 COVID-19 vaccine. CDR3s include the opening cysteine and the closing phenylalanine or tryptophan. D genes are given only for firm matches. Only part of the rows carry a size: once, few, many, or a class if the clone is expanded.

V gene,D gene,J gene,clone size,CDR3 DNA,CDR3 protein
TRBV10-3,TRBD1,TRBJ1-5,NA,TGTGCCATCAGTGATGGGACAGGGGTTAATCAGCCCCAGCATTTT,CAISDGTGVNQPQHF
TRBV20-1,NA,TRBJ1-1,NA,TGCAGTGCTAGTTCCCAGAAGCGACAGGATTATTTTTTGTGGATGGCTGAAGCTTTCTTT,CSASSQKRQDYFLWMAEAFF
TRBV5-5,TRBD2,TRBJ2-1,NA,TGTGCCAGCAGCTCGACGACTAGCGGGAGGCCGCGTGAGCAGTTCTTC,CASSSTTSGRPREQFF
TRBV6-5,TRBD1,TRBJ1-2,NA,TGTGCCAGTGGGACAGGGGTATCTGGCTACACCTTC,CASGTGVSGYTF
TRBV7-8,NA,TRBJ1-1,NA,TGTGCCAGCAGCTTAGGAAAGAGGACTGAAGCTTTCTTT,CASSLGKRTEAFF
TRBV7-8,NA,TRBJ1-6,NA,TGTGCCAGCAGCTTAAGGACAGCCAATTCACCCCTCCACTTT,CASSLRTANSPLHF
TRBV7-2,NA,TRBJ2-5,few,TGTGCCAGCAGCTGGGCGGGTGAGGAGACCCAGTACTTC,CASSWAGEETQYF
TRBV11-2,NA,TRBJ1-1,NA,TGTGCCAGCAGCCGAGACGACCATACGCCGGGGGACACTGAAGCTTTCTTT,CASSRDDHTPGDTEAFF
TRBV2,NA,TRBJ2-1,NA,TGTGCCAGCAGTGAAGAAACGCTAGAGGGTGGTGAGCAGTTCTTC,CASSEETLEGGEQFF
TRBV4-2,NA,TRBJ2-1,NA,TGTGCCAGCAGCCACGGGCCGGGACGGAGAAACAATGAGCAGTTCTTC,CASSHGPGRRNNEQFF
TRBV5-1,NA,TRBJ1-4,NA,TGCGCCAGCAGGCAGACCTGGCTGAATGAAAAACTGTTTTTT,CASRQTWLNEKLFF
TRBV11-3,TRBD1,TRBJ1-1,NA,TGTGCCAGCAGCTTAGTTGCCGGGACAGGGGGCACTGAAGCTTTCTTT,CASSLVAGTGGTEAFF
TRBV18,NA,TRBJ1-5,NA,TGTGCCAGCTCAGCCGGGAGGGAGCATCAGCCCCAGCATTTT,CASSAGREHQPQHF
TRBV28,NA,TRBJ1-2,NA,TGTGCCAGCAGTTCAAAGAGGTATGGCTACACCTTC,CASSSKRYGYTF
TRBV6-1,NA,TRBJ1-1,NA,TGTGCCAGCAGTGAAAGTCGATGGGGACTTCTGGCTTTCTTT,CASSESRWGLLAFF
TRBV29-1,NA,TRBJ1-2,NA,TGCAGCGTTGACGTTTGGGGGAACTCTTGGGGCTACACCTTC,CSVDVWGNSWGYTF
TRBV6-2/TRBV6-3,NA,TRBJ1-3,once,TGTGCCAGCAGCCAGACCAACTCTGGAAACACCATATATTTT,CASSQTNSGNTIYF
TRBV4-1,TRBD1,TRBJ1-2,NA,TGCGCCAGCAGCCAAGGGACAGGGGGCAGGTATGGCTACACCTTC,CASSQGTGGRYGYTF
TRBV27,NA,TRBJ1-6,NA,TGTGCCAGCAGTTTATATCAGGATTCACCCCTCCACTTT,CASSLYQDSPLHF
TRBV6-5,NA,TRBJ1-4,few,TGTGCCAGCAGTTACTGGAGAGGAGAACTGTTTTTT,CASSYWRGELFF
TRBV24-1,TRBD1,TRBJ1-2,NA,TGTGCCACCAGTGACGCCGGGACAGGGTATGGCTACACCTTC,CATSDAGTGYGYTF
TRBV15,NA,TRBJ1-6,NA,TGTGCCACCAGCAGAGATGGGGGGAGCTCCTATAATTCACCCCTCCACTTT,CATSRDGGSSYNSPLHF
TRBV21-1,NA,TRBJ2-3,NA,TGTGCCATAGGACACAGGGATAGCACAGATACGCAGTATTTT,CAIGHRDSTDTQYF
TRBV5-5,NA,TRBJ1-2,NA,TGTGCCAGCAGCATGACGGTGCCCGAAGGGGGTGGCTACACCTTC,CASSMTVPEGGGYTF